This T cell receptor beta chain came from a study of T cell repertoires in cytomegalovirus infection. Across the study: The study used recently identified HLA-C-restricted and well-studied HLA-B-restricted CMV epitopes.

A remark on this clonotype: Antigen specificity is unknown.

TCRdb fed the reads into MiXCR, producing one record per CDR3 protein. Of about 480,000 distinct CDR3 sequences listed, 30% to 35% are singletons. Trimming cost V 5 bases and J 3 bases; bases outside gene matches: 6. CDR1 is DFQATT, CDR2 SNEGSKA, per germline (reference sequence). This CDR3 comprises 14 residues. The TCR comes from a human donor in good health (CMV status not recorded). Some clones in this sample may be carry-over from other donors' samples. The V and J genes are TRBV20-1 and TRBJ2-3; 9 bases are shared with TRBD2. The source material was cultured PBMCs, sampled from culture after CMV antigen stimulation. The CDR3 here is CSALAGVTTDTQYF. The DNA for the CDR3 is TGCAGTGCTTTAGCGGGAGTCACGACAGATACGCAGTATTTT.